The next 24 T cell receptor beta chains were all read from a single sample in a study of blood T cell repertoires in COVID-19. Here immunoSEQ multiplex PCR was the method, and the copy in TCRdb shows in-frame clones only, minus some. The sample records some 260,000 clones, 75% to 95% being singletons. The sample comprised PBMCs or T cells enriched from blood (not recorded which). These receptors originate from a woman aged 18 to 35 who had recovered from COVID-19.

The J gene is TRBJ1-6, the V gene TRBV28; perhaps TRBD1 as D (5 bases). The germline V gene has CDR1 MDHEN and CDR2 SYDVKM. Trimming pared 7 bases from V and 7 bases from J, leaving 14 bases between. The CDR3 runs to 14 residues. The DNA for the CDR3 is TGTGCCAGCACCTCGGGGGAGGGGAATTCACCCCTCCACTTT. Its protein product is CASTSGEGNSPLHF.

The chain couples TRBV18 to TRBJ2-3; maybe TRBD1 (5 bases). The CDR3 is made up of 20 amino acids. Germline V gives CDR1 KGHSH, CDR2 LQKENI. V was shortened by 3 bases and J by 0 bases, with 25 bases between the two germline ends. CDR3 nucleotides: TGTGCCAGCTCACCCTTGACAGCGATCGGCTTACTGACTAGCACAGATACGCAGTATTTT. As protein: CASSPLTAIGLLTSTDTQYF.

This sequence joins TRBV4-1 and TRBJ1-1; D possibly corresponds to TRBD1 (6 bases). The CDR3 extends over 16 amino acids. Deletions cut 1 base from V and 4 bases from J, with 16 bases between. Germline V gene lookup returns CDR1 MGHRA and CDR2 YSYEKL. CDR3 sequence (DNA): TGCGCCAGCAGCCAAGGTGTTAAACAGGGCGTCACTGAAGCTTTCTTT. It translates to CASSQGVKQGVTEAFF.

This CDR3 is CASSLETSGYTF. Here the CDR3 DNA reads TGTGCCAGCAGTTTAGAAACATCAGGCTACACCTTC. The chain carries TRBV12-3 or TRBV12-4 and TRBJ1-2; no firm D call. Deletions cut 1 base from V and 8 bases from J, with 8 bases between. The CDR3 length is 12 residues.

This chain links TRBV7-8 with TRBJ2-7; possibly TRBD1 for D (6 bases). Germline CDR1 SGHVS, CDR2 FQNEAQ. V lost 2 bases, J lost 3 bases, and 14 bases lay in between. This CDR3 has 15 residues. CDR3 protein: CASSLFRDRNYEQYF. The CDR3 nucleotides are TGTGCCAGCAGCTTATTCAGAGACAGGAACTACGAGCAGTACTTC.

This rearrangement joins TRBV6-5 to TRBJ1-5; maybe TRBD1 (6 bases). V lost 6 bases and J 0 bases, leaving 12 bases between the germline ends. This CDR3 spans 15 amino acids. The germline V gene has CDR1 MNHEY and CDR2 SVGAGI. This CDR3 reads CASSDRRISNQPQHF. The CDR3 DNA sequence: TGTGCCAGCAGCGACAGGAGAATTAGCAATCAGCCCCAGCATTTT.

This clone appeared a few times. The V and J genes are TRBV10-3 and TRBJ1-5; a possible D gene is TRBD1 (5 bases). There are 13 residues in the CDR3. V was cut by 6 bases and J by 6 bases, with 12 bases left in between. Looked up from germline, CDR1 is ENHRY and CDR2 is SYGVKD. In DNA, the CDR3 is TGTGCCATCAGCGGGGGGTTAGGTCAGCCCCAGCATTTT. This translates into CAISGGLGQPQHF.

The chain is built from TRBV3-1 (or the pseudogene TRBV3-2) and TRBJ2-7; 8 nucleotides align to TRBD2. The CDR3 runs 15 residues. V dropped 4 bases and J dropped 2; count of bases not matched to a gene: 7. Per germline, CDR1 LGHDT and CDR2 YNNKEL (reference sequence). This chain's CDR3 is CASSPRSGGTYEQYF. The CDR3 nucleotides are TGTGCCAGCAGCCCCCGGAGCGGGGGAACCTACGAGCAGTACTTC.

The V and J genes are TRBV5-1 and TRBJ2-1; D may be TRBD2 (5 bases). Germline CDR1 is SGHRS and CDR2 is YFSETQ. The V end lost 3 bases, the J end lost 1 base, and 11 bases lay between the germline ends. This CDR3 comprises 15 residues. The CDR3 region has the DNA TGCGCCAGCAGCTCAACCGGGAATTCCTACAATGAGCAGTTCTTC. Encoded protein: CASSSTGNSYNEQFF.

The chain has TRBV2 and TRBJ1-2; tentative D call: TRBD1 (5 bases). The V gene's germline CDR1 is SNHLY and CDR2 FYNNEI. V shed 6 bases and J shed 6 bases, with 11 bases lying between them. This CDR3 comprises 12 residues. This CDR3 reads CASSAQVNGYTF. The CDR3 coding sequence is TGTGCCAGCAGCGCACAGGTGAATGGCTACACCTTC.

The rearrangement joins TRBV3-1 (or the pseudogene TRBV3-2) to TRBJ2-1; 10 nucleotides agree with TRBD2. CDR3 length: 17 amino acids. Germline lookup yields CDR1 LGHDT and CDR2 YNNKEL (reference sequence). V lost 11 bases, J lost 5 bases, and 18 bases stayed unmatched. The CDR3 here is CARGKWAKREGDNEQFF. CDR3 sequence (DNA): TGTGCCCGGGGAAAATGGGCAAAGCGGGAGGGGGACAATGAGCAGTTCTTC.

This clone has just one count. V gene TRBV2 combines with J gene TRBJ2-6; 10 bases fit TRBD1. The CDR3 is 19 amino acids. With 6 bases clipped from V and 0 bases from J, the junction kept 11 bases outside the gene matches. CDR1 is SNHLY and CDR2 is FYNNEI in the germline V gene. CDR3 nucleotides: TGTGCCAGCAGCGACCTCAAGGGACAGGGGTCCTCTGGGGCCAACGTCCTGACTTTC. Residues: CASSDLKGQGSSGANVLTF.

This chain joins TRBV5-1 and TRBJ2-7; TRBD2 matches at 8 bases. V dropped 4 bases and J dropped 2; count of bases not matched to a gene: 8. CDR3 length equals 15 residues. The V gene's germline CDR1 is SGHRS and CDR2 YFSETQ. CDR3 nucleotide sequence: TGCGCCAGCAGCCAGGGTTGGCGGGAGGCCTACGAGCAGTACTTC. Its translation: CASSQGWREAYEQYF.

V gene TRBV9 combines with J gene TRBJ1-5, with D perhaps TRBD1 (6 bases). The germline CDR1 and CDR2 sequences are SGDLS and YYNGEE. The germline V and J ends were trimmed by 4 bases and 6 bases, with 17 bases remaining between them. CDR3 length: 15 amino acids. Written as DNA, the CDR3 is TGTGCCAGCAGCTCAACCACAGGGATGGGTCAGCCCCAGCATTTT. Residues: CASSSTTGMGQPQHF.

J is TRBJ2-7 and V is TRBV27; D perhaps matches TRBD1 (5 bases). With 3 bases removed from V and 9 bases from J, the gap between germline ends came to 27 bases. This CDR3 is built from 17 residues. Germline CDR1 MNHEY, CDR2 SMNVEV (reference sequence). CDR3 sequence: CASSFLTVGQGGMGQYF. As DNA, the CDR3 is TGTGCCAGCAGTTTTCTCACCGTGGGTCAGGGTGGGATGGGGCAGTACTTC.

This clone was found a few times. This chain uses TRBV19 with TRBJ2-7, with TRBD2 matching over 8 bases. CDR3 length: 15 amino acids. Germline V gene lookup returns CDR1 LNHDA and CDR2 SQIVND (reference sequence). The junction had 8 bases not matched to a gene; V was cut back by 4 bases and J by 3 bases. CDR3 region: CASSSYGGANYEQYF. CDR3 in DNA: TGTGCCAGTAGTAGTTACGGGGGGGCCAACTACGAGCAGTACTTC.

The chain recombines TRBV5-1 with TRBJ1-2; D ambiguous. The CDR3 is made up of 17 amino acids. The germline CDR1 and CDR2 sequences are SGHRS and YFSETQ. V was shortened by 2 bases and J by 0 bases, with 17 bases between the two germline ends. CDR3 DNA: TGCGCCAGCAGCTTATACGGGCTAACTAGCCCTAACTATGGCTACACCTTC. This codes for CASSLYGLTSPNYGYTF.

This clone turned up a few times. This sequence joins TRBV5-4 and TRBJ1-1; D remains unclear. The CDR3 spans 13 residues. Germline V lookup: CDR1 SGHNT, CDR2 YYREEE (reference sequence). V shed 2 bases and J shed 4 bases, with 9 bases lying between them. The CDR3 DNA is TGTGCCAGCAGCTTAAAGGGAGGCACTGAAGCTTTCTTT. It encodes CASSLKGGTEAFF. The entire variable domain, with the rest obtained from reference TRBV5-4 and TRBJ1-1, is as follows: ETGVTQSPTHLIKTRGQQVTLRCSSQSGHNTVSWYQQALGQGPQFIFQYYREEENGRGNFPPRFSGLQFPNYSSELNVNALELDDSALYLCASSLKGGTEAFFGQGTRLTVV.

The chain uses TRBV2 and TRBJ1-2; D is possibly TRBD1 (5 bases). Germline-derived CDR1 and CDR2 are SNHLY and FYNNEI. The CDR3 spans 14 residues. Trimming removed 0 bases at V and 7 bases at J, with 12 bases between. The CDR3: CASSEAGGSAGYTF. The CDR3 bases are TGTGCCAGCAGTGAAGCGGGGGGGTCGGCTGGCTACACCTTC.

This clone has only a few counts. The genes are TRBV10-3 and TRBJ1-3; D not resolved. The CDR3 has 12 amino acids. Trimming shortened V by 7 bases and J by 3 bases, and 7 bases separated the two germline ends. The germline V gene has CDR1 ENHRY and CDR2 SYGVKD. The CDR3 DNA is TGTGCCATCAACGAGGGTGGAAACACCATATATTTT. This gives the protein CAINEGGNTIYF.

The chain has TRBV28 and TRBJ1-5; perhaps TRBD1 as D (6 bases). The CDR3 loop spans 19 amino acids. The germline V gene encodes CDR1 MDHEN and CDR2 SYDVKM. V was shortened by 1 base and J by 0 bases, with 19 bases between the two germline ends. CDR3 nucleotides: TGTGCCAGCAGTTTATTGAAGGGGGGGCTCCAGTATAGCAATCAGCCCCAGCATTTT. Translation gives CASSLLKGGLQYSNQPQHF.

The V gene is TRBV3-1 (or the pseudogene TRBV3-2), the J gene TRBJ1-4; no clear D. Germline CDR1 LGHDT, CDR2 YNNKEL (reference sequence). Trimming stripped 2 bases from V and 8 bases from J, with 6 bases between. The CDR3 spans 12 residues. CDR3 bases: TGTGCCAGCAGCCAATATAGCGAAAAACTGTTTTTT. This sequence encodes CASSQYSEKLFF.

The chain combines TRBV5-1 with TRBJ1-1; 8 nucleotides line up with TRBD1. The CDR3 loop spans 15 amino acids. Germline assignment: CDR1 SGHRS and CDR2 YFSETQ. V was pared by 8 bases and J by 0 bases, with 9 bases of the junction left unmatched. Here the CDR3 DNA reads TGCGCCAGTACGACAGGGGCCCAAATGAACACTGAAGCTTTCTTT. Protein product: CASTTGAQMNTEAFF.

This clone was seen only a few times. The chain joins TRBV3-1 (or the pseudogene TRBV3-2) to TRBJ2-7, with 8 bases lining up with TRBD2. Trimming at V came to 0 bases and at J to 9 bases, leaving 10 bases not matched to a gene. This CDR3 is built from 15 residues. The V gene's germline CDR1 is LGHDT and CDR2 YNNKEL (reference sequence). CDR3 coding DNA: TGTGCCAGCAGCCAAGATGCTAGCGGGCAACGAGGGCAGTACTTC. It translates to CASSQDASGQRGQYF.